These 25 T cell receptor beta chains share one sample of origin, sequenced in a study of cytotoxic CD8 clonotypes in ibrutinib-treated CLL (dated by TCRdb to the early 2020s). Receptor libraries were prepared by the immunoSEQ multiplex PCR assay. TCRdb took over this immuneACCESS table, retaining in-frame rearrangements with V and J assigned. Such tables are incomplete; in checked studies, under half of the missing clones stem from an unresolved V gene, and the remainder is unexplained. The sample table lists 150,000 or so clones, roughly 88% of them with a count of one. The top ten hold more than 2.5% of the sample. Reading the label with the study, this specimen's time point is: progressive disease on ibrutinib. The sequenced sample was PBMCs, obtained at disease progression, from a patient treated with ibrutinib. Receptors originate from a human donor with chronic lymphocytic leukemia.

The table lists this clone with a count of one. The V gene is TRBV2, the J gene TRBJ1-1, with D possibly being TRBD1 (6 bases). Per germline, CDR1 SNHLY and CDR2 FYNNEI. The CDR3 loop spans 14 amino acids. Trimming cost V 6 bases and J 5 bases, with 16 bases left between them. The CDR3 sequence is CASRTYRDRTEAFF. The DNA for the CDR3 is TGTGCCAGCAGGACCTACAGGGATCGGACTGAAGCTTTCTTT.

This clone was seen once. V and J are TRBV11-3 and TRBJ2-7; possibly TRBD1 or TRBD2 for D (6 bases each). This CDR3 has 12 residues. V lost 5 bases to trimming and J lost 5 bases, with 10 bases between them. Per the germline V gene, CDR1 is SGHNT and CDR2 is YENEEA. CDR3 loop: CASSRGLHEQYF. Written as DNA, the CDR3 is TGTGCCAGCAGCCGGGGGCTTCACGAGCAGTACTTC. Based on the CDR3 plus reference TRBV11-3 and TRBJ2-7, the full variable domain is EAGVVQSPRYKIIEKKQPVAFWCNPISGHNTLYWYLQNLGQGPELLIRYENEEAVDDSQLPKDRFSAERLKGVDSTLKIQPAELGDSAVYLCASSRGLHEQYFGPGTRLTVT.

In DNA, the CDR3 is TGTGCCAGCAGCTTAGGGACAGGTTCTTTCAAGGGGCAGTACTTC. As protein: CASSLGTGSFKGQYF. The chain has TRBV13 and TRBJ2-7; D is perhaps TRBD1 (6 bases). This CDR3 spans 15 amino acids. Trimming took off 0 bases at V and 9 bases at J, with 18 bases between the two ends. Germline CDR1 is PRHDT and CDR2 is FYEKMQ (reference sequence). Complete variable domain (other parts from reference TRBV13 and TRBJ2-7): AAGVIQSPRHLIKEKRETATLKCYPIPRHDTVYWYQQGPGQDPQFLISFYEKMQSDKGSIPDRFSAQQFSDYHSELNMSSLELGDSALYFCASSLGTGSFKGQYFGPGTRLTVT.

The V gene is TRBV7-2, the J gene TRBJ2-2; D is possibly TRBD2 (6 bases). V lost 5 bases and J lost 4, with 11 bases in between. The CDR3 length is 14 residues. Germline V gives CDR1 SGHTA, CDR2 FQGNSA. The CDR3 protein is CASSRLVGTGELFF. The CDR3 nucleotides read TGTGCCAGCAGCAGACTAGTGGGCACCGGGGAGCTGTTTTTT.

DNA for the CDR3: TGTGCCAGCAGCGTCGAGACGCAGGGGTTGAACACTGAAGCTTTCTTT. Amino acids: CASSVETQGLNTEAFF. V usage is TRBV9 and J usage is TRBJ1-1; D may be TRBD1 (6 bases). Per the germline V gene, CDR1 is SGDLS and CDR2 is YYNGEE. The CDR3 spans 16 residues. V lost 2 bases and J 0 bases, leaving 14 bases between the germline ends.

In this sample, this clone turned up once. The rearrangement links TRBV7-9 to TRBJ2-1; 8 nucleotides align to TRBD2. The germline V gene has CDR1 SEHNR and CDR2 FQNEAQ (reference sequence). The CDR3 is made up of 16 amino acids. The trim removed 11 bases at V and 0 bases at J, leaving 12 bases unmatched. The CDR3 region has the DNA TGTGCCGGCTCTACAGGGAGCGGGAGCTCCTACAATGAGCAGTTCTTC. Its protein product is CAGSTGSGSSYNEQFF.

This clone was counted only a few times. The V gene is TRBV2, the J gene TRBJ1-2; D gene unclear. The germline CDR1 and CDR2 sequences are SNHLY and FYNNEI. This CDR3 has 14 residues. Trimming cost V 2 bases and J 4 bases, with 11 bases left between them. The CDR3 sequence is CASSERPSRYGYTF. CDR3 nucleotide sequence: TGTGCCAGCAGTGAAAGGCCCTCACGCTATGGCTACACCTTC.

V gene TRBV30 combines with J gene TRBJ2-7; TRBD2 agrees at 7 bases. Germline CDR1 and CDR2: GTSNPN and SVGIG (reference sequence). V was pared by 0 bases and J by 4 bases, with 9 bases of the junction left unmatched. CDR3 size: 15 residues. CDR3 nucleotide sequence: TGTGCCTGGAGTGTAGCAAGCGGGGCCTTTTACGAGCAGTACTTC. Protein product: CAWSVASGAFYEQYF.

The CDR3: CASSLRFREASYEQYF. Written as DNA, the CDR3 is TGTGCCAGCAGCTTACGATTTCGGGAAGCTTCCTACGAGCAGTACTTC. This rearrangement joins TRBV7-2 to TRBJ2-7, with a possible D match to TRBD2 (5 bases). Trimming stripped 2 bases from V and 1 base from J, with 15 bases between. This CDR3 region has 16 residues. Germline lookup yields CDR1 SGHTA and CDR2 FQGNSA.

The chain carries TRBV6-1 and TRBJ1-5; D gene ambiguous. CDR3 length: 15 residues. V was clipped by 4 bases and J by 0 bases, with 10 bases between them. From germline, CDR1 is MNHNS and CDR2 SASEGT. CDR3 in amino acids: CASSGIDNSNQPQHF. In DNA, the CDR3 is TGTGCCAGCAGTGGGATCGACAATAGCAATCAGCCCCAGCATTTT.

This chain joins TRBV13 and TRBJ2-1, with 9 bases lining up with TRBD1. V was pared by 5 bases and J by 6 bases, with 2 bases of the junction left unmatched. The CDR3 is made up of 13 amino acids. Germline V gene lookup returns CDR1 PRHDT and CDR2 FYEKMQ (reference sequence). The CDR3 loop is CASSKDRGNEQFF. The CDR3 DNA reads TGTGCCAGCAGCAAGGACAGGGGCAATGAGCAGTTCTTC.

V usage is TRBV6-5 and J usage is TRBJ1-5, with a weak D call TRBD1 (5 bases). V dropped 6 bases and J dropped 1 base, with 13 bases sitting between them. Per germline, CDR1 MNHEY and CDR2 SVGAGI. CDR3 length: 15 residues. The CDR3 DNA sequence: TGTGCCAGCAGCCGGGACGCGGCGAGCAATCAGCCCCAGCATTTT. This gives the protein CASSRDAASNQPQHF.

The V call is TRBV4-1, the J call TRBJ1-1; D gene uncertain. Trimming took off 3 bases at V and 6 bases at J, with 11 bases between the two ends. The CDR3 is 13 amino acids. The germline V gene encodes CDR1 MGHRA and CDR2 YSYEKL. The CDR3, as DNA: TGCGCCAGCAGCCATGACGGATGGTCTGAAGCTTTCTTT. It translates to CASSHDGWSEAFF.

V and J are TRBV10-1 and TRBJ2-6; D call uncertain. Germline loops: CDR1 WNHNN, CDR2 SYGVQD (reference sequence). V gave up 4 bases and J gave up 2 bases, with 12 bases separating them. The CDR3 has 16 amino acids. In nucleotides, the CDR3 is TGCGCCAGCAGTGGTCGAGGCAGCCCTGGGGCCAACGTCCTGACTTTC. This encodes CASSGRGSPGANVLTF.

V usage is TRBV7-9 and J usage is TRBJ2-7; 12 bases map to TRBD2. From germline, CDR1 is SEHNR and CDR2 FQNEAQ (reference sequence). The junction had 12 bases not matched to a gene; V was cut back by 5 bases and J by 4 bases. The CDR3 has 17 residues. Here the CDR3 DNA reads TGTGCCAGCAGCAACAGCCCAGGACTAGCGGGACAGTACGAGCAGTACTTC. The encoded protein is CASSNSPGLAGQYEQYF.

The chain uses TRBV18 and TRBJ1-3, with no clear D. Per the germline V gene, CDR1 is KGHSH and CDR2 is LQKENI. This CDR3 is built from 14 residues. The V end was cut by 2 bases, the J end by 2 bases, with 7 bases between. The CDR3 protein is CASSPAVAGNTIYF. CDR3 sequence (DNA): TGTGCCAGCTCACCAGCGGTCGCTGGAAACACCATATATTTT.

The chain uses TRBV5-4 and TRBJ2-6, with D possibly TRBD2 on 6 matching bases. Germline V lookup: CDR1 SGHNT, CDR2 YYREEE (reference sequence). This CDR3 is 17 amino acids long. The V end was cut by 5 bases, the J end by 2 bases, with 17 bases between. Written as DNA, the CDR3 is TGTGCCAGCAGACCAACGGGGCGGGGAGCTGGGGCCAACGTCCTGACTTTC. Protein: CASRPTGRGAGANVLTF.

This chain joins TRBV5-1 and TRBJ2-2; D possibly uses TRBD1 or TRBD2 (5 bases each). Between the trimmed V and J ends, which lost 4 bases and 5 bases, there was a span of 21 bases. Germline V gene lookup returns CDR1 SGHRS and CDR2 YFSETQ. This CDR3 contains 17 residues. The CDR3 bases are TGCGCCAGCAGCACGATAATGGACACCCGAGGGACCGGGGAGCTGTTTTTT. Protein product: CASSTIMDTRGTGELFF.

V is TRBV19 and J is TRBJ2-7; 8 nucleotides match TRBD1. This CDR3 is 14 amino acids long. V trimming: 6 bases; J trimming: 1 base; junction bases outside the gene matches: 5. Germline V CDR1 and CDR2: LNHDA, SQIVND (reference sequence). DNA for the CDR3: TGTGCCAGTAGCCTAACAGGGGGTTCCTACGAGCAGTACTTC. Its protein is CASSLTGGSYEQYF.

The J gene is TRBJ2-5, the V gene TRBV2; no definite D call. Germline V CDR1 and CDR2: SNHLY, FYNNEI. The CDR3 is 13 amino acids. Trimming removed 3 bases at V and 1 base at J, with 6 bases between. CDR3 in amino acids: CASSEAGQETQYF. Written as DNA, the CDR3 is TGTGCCAGCAGTGAGGCCGGCCAAGAGACCCAGTACTTC.

V usage is TRBV9 and J usage is TRBJ1-4; D is unresolved. The germline CDR1 and CDR2 sequences are SGDLS and YYNGEE. Trimming stripped 3 bases from V and 7 bases from J, with 19 bases between. The CDR3 extends over 16 amino acids. Here the CDR3 reads CASSAPREGFREKLFF. The CDR3, as DNA: TGTGCCAGCAGCGCCCCGCGAGAGGGCTTCCGTGAAAAACTGTTTTTT.

This chain links TRBV27 with TRBJ1-3; D not certain. Germline values: CDR1 MNHEY, CDR2 SMNVEV (reference sequence). Trimming stripped 5 bases from V and 1 base from J, with 18 bases between. The CDR3 spans 17 residues. CDR3 residues: CASSTRFNPESGNTIYF. CDR3 DNA: TGTGCCAGCAGTACCCGGTTCAATCCCGAGTCTGGAAACACCATATATTTT.

V and J are TRBV7-2 and TRBJ1-2, with D maybe TRBD1 (6 bases). This CDR3 spans 17 amino acids. With 5 bases removed from V and 4 bases from J, the gap between germline ends came to 23 bases. CDR1 is SGHTA, CDR2 FQGNSA, per germline. In DNA form, the CDR3 reads TGTGCCAGCAGCGGCCTGGGGGGCGGGGGATCTATCTATGGCTACACCTTC. Protein sequence: CASSGLGGGGSIYGYTF.

The gene calls are TRBV7-9 and TRBJ1-2, with TRBD1 identical over 8 bases. The J segment lost 3 bases and the V segment lost 5 bases, leaving 2 bases of the junction unmatched. The CDR3 totals 13 residues. Germline CDR1 reads SEHNR; CDR2 reads FQNEAQ (reference sequence). The CDR3 region is CASSPDRDYGYTF. The CDR3 DNA reads as TGTGCCAGCAGCCCGGACAGGGACTATGGCTACACCTTC.

J is TRBJ1-5 and V is TRBV29-1; no firm D call. Germline-derived CDR1 and CDR2 are SQVTM and ANQGSEA. The CDR3 has 10 amino acids. The V and J ends lost 4 bases and 4 bases respectively, with 2 bases between them. CDR3: CSVGNQPQHF. CDR3 nucleotide sequence: TGCAGCGTTGGAAATCAGCCCCAGCATTTT.